These 19 T cell receptor beta chains originate from one sample sequenced in a study of technical replicates of blood from a few donors. Here immunoSEQ multiplex PCR was the method, and the copy in TCRdb shows in-frame clones only, minus some. Among tens of thousands of clones listed, 88% were seen once. The sequenced sample consisted of PBMCs. All receptors come from a human donor in good health. Some clones in this sample may be carry-over from other donors' samples.

The V gene is TRBV19, the J gene TRBJ2-5, with D perhaps matching TRBD2 (5 bases). The CDR3 totals 16 residues. Germline V gene data show CDR1 as LNHDA and CDR2 as SQIVND (reference sequence). V gave up 0 bases and J gave up 5 bases, with 16 bases separating them. The CDR3 DNA reads TGTGCCAGTAGTATAGATCGAGGGTGGAACTCGGAGACCCAGTACTTC. Encoded protein: CASSIDRGWNSETQYF.

The chain joins TRBV11-2 to TRBJ2-7; TRBD2 is a possible D gene (5 bases). Trimming left V 1 base short and J 3 bases short, with 13 bases between. CDR3 length: 15 residues. Germline V gives CDR1 SGHAT, CDR2 FQNNGV. The CDR3 region is CASSLGSGFYYEQYF. CDR3 nucleotides: TGTGCCAGCAGCTTAGGTTCGGGGTTCTACTACGAGCAGTACTTC.

This chain connects TRBV19 to TRBJ1-2; D unclear. The CDR3 has 13 amino acids. Trimming removed 3 bases at V and 1 base at J, with 6 bases between. Per germline, CDR1 LNHDA and CDR2 SQIVND (reference sequence). In nucleotides, the CDR3 is TGTGCCAGTAGTATCGCACTTAACTATGGCTACACCTTC. Its protein product is CASSIALNYGYTF.

The rearrangement joins TRBV7-8 to TRBJ2-5, with TRBD1 identical over 9 bases. This CDR3 has 15 amino acids. The trim removed 3 bases at V and 5 bases at J, leaving 7 bases unmatched. The germline gives CDR1 SGHVS, CDR2 FQNEAQ. The CDR3 spells CASSFLDRGTETQYF. CDR3 DNA: TGTGCCAGCAGCTTCTTAGACAGGGGGACGGAGACCCAGTACTTC.

The chain joins TRBV28 to TRBJ2-7, with D perhaps TRBD2 (5 bases). The CDR3 covers 13 residues. V dropped 5 bases and J dropped 5 bases, with 13 bases sitting between them. CDR1 MDHEN and CDR2 SYDVKM come from the germline V gene. The CDR3 DNA sequence: TGTGCCAGCAGTGGTCTAGCCTTCCACGAGCAGTACTTC. It specifies CASSGLAFHEQYF.

The V call is TRBV19, the J call TRBJ2-7, with a weak D call TRBD1 (5 bases). V lost 4 bases and J 6 bases, leaving 16 bases between the germline ends. This CDR3 has 14 amino acids. Germline-derived CDR1 and CDR2 are LNHDA and SQIVND (reference sequence). The CDR3 nucleotides are TGTGCCAGTAGTAATTTCCAGGGATTGTGCGAGCAGTACTTC. Amino acid sequence: CASSNFQGLCEQYF.

The rearrangement uses TRBV5-1 and TRBJ2-3; 8 bases map to TRBD1. The CDR3 has 16 residues. V was pared by 4 bases and J by 5 bases, with 12 bases of the junction left unmatched. Germline V gives CDR1 SGHRS, CDR2 YFSETQ. The CDR3 spells CASSRGQGSVQDTQYF. In DNA, the CDR3 is TGCGCCAGCAGCCGCGGACAGGGATCCGTCCAAGATACGCAGTATTTT. The variable domain in full, with the rest retrieved from reference TRBV5-1 and TRBJ2-3, is KAGVTQTPRYLIKTRGQQVTLSCSPISGHRSVSWYQQTPGQGLQFLFEYFSETQRNKGNFPGRFSGRQFSNSRSEMNVSTLELGDSALYLCASSRGQGSVQDTQYFGPGTRLTVL.

The V call is TRBV4-2, the J call TRBJ1-5; D is perhaps TRBD1 (6 bases). Germline lookup yields CDR1 LGHNA and CDR2 YNFKEQ. V dropped 4 bases and J dropped 1 base, with 11 bases sitting between them. The CDR3 is 15 amino acids. The CDR3 region is CASSLWDKSNQPQHF. As DNA, the CDR3 is TGTGCCAGCAGCCTCTGGGACAAGAGCAATCAGCCCCAGCATTTT.

CDR3 region: CASSFGLALSSYNEQFF. CDR3 nucleotides: TGTGCCAGCAGCTTTGGACTAGCGCTGAGCTCCTACAATGAGCAGTTCTTC. The chain couples TRBV5-4 to TRBJ2-1; TRBD2 aligns across 9 bases. Germline CDR1 reads SGHNT; CDR2 reads YYREEE (reference sequence). The trim removed 2 bases at V and 0 bases at J, leaving 6 bases unmatched. The CDR3 runs to 17 residues.

The CDR3: CSVEDVTGGGNTIYF. The CDR3 coding sequence is TGCAGCGTTGAAGATGTTACAGGGGGGGGAAACACCATATATTTT. The chain links TRBV29-1 to TRBJ1-3, with 8 bases identical to TRBD1. Germline V gene data show CDR1 as SQVTM and CDR2 as ANQGSEA. The CDR3 sequence is 15 residues long. V lost 0 bases to trimming and J lost 4 bases; unmatched junction nucleotides: 5.

This chain uses TRBV28 with TRBJ2-7, with TRBD1 identical over 10 bases. CDR3 size: 14 residues. With V trimmed by 4 bases and J by 6 bases, 6 bases remained unmatched. The germline V gene encodes CDR1 MDHEN and CDR2 SYDVKM. CDR3 DNA: TGTGCCAGCAGTTCCGGGACAGGGGTTTCCGAGCAGTACTTC. This codes for CASSSGTGVSEQYF.

The rearrangement uses TRBV7-9 and TRBJ2-1; D is possibly TRBD1 (6 bases). The CDR3 has 18 residues. The germline gives CDR1 SEHNR, CDR2 FQNEAQ (reference sequence). V was shortened by 8 bases and J by 5 bases, with 28 bases between the two germline ends. CDR3 DNA: TGTGCCAGCCGGGTTTGGGGGACACAGCCTTTCAAGAACAATGAGCAGTTCTTC. It is translated as CASRVWGTQPFKNNEQFF.

The CDR3 region has the DNA TGTGCCAGCAGCTTAGAGGGGGGGGGCGGTTGCACCTTC. Encoded protein: CASSLEGGGGCTF. The V gene is TRBV7-2, the J gene TRBJ1-2, with D perhaps TRBD1 (6 bases). Trimming took 1 base from V and 13 from J, leaving 16 bases between them. The length of the CDR3 is 13 residues. Germline assignment: CDR1 SGHTA and CDR2 FQGNSA.

The V gene is TRBV5-6, the J gene TRBJ1-2; TRBD1 aligns across 8 bases. The CDR3 totals 14 residues. J was trimmed by 6 bases and V by 2 bases; bases with no gene match: 6. CDR1 is SGHDT and CDR2 is YYEEEE in the germline V gene. The CDR3 here is CASSLWTGSDGYTF. Written as DNA, the CDR3 is TGTGCCAGCAGCTTATGGACAGGGTCCGATGGCTACACCTTC.

The rearrangement uses TRBV2 and TRBJ1-1; maybe TRBD1 (6 bases). CDR1 SNHLY and CDR2 FYNNEI come from the germline V gene. The CDR3 runs to 14 residues. V was cut by 6 bases and J by 1 base, with 12 bases left in between. CDR3: CASRETGWNTEAFF. The CDR3 DNA follows: TGTGCCAGCAGGGAGACAGGCTGGAACACTGAAGCTTTCTTT.

The genes are TRBV7-2 and TRBJ2-3; TRBD2 matches at 8 bases. The ends lost 1 base at V and 1 base at J; junction bases unmatched: 4. Germline-derived CDR1 and CDR2 are SGHTA and FQGNSA. The CDR3 contains 16 residues. CDR3 region: CASSLGAGGRTDTQYF. As DNA, the CDR3 is TGTGCCAGCAGCTTAGGGGCGGGGGGACGCACAGATACGCAGTATTTT.

This rearrangement joins TRBV7-9 to TRBJ2-3, with TRBD2 matching 8 bases. The CDR3 totals 15 residues. Trimming cost V 1 base and J 2 bases; bases outside gene matches: 2. Germline lookup yields CDR1 SEHNR and CDR2 FQNEAQ (reference sequence). As DNA, the CDR3 is TGTGCCAGCAGCTTAGGTAGCGGGGACACAGATACGCAGTATTTT. This encodes CASSLGSGDTDTQYF. The whole variable domain, remainder taken from reference TRBV7-9 and TRBJ2-3, is DTGVSQNPRHKITKRGQNVTFRCDPISEHNRLYWYRQTLGQGPEFLTYFQNEAQLEKSRLLSDRFSAERPKGSFSTLEIQRTEQGDSAMYLCASSLGSGDTDTQYFGPGTRLTVL.

The chain employs TRBV11-2 and TRBJ2-7; TRBD2 aligns across 8 bases. This CDR3 spans 16 amino acids. With 2 bases clipped from V and 5 bases from J, the junction kept 11 bases outside the gene matches. From germline, CDR1 is SGHAT and CDR2 FQNNGV. DNA of the CDR3: TGTGCCAGCAGCTTAAACGCCCGAGCGGGAGACCACGAGCAGTACTTC. Its translation is CASSLNARAGDHEQYF.

The rearrangement links TRBV7-9 to TRBJ1-4; no clear D. The V gene lost 2 bases and the J gene lost 4 bases, with 8 bases spanning the gap. The CDR3 covers 14 residues. Germline values: CDR1 SEHNR, CDR2 FQNEAQ (reference sequence). CDR3 nucleotides: TGTGCCAGCAGCTTATCAGAATATAATGAAAAACTGTTTTTT. This sequence encodes CASSLSEYNEKLFF.